These 7 T cell receptor beta chains originate from one sample sequenced in a study of T cell repertoires in cytomegalovirus infection. TCRdb independently ran MiXCR on the reads; one entry per CDR3 protein. The sample carries 150,000 to 200,000 distinct CDR3 sequences, 28% recorded once. The sequencing sample was made of PBMCs. These TCRs come from a human donor in good health (CMV status not recorded). Some clones in this sample may be carry-over from other donors' samples.

The chain couples TRBV2 to TRBJ2-7; D tentatively reads TRBD1 or TRBD2 (6 bases each). CDR1 is SNHLY, CDR2 FYNNEI, per germline. The CDR3 consists of 14 residues. V shed 3 bases and J shed 2 bases, with 11 bases lying between them. The CDR3 DNA reads as TGTGCCAGCAGTGAGGTAGGGGGGACCTACGAGCAGTACTTC. This codes for CASSEVGGTYEQYF.

The table lists this clonotype with a few counts. One junction end does not reproduce the germline sequence, and a read error may be involved. The chain employs TRBV7-2 and TRBJ2-4; 8 nucleotides match TRBD1. CDR1 SGHTA and CDR2 FQGNSA come from the germline V gene. The CDR3 runs 18 residues. For the CDR3, the DNA is TGTGCCAGCAGCCTAGCGACAGGGGCTGGTTCGGGCAAAAACATTCAGTACTTC. Protein product: CASSLATGAGSGKNIQYF.

The rearrangement joins TRBV4-2 to TRBJ1-1; D unresolved. Trimming removed 0 bases from V and 1 base from J, with 6 bases in between. The CDR3 extends over 14 amino acids. The V gene's germline CDR1 is LGHNA and CDR2 YNFKEQ. The CDR3 DNA is TGTGCCAGCAGCCAAGAGGGTGAGAACACTGAAGCTTTCTTT. Encoded protein: CASSQEGENTEAFF.

This clonotype was counted a few times. The chain has TRBV14 and TRBJ1-1; D unclear. Germline V gives CDR1 SGHDN, CDR2 FVKESK. The ends were cut back, 2 bases at V and 0 bases at J, with 10 bases in the middle. The CDR3 is 15 amino acids. The CDR3 loop is CASSQRVGLNTEAFF. The CDR3 DNA reads as TGTGCCAGCAGCCAAAGGGTTGGACTGAACACTGAAGCTTTCTTT.

The chain is built from TRBV6-1 and TRBJ1-5, with a possible D match to TRBD1 (6 bases). Germline loops: CDR1 MNHNS, CDR2 SASEGT. This CDR3 has 14 amino acids. V gave up 6 bases and J gave up 5 bases, with 14 bases separating them. The CDR3 bases are TGTGCCAGCAGGCTAGGGGCAGGGGATCAGCCCCAGCATTTT. It encodes CASRLGAGDQPQHF.

This chain links TRBV29-1 with TRBJ1-2; TRBD1 matches at 9 bases. Germline CDR1 is SQVTM and CDR2 is ANQGSEA. V gave up 5 bases and J gave up 9 bases; unmatched junction bases: 7. The CDR3 has 12 amino acids. CDR3 nucleotides: TGCAGCGTTCTGACAGGGGGAGAGCGCTACACCTTC. Protein product: CSVLTGGERYTF.

In its sample, this clonotype was seen many times. V is TRBV7-9 and J is TRBJ1-5, with a possible D match to TRBD1 (5 bases). Germline V gene sequence: CDR1 SEHNR, CDR2 FQNEAQ (reference sequence). Trimming cost V 3 bases and J 7 bases, with 22 bases left between them. The CDR3 runs 17 residues. The chain's CDR3 is CASSFSTVGTPRQPQHF. DNA of the CDR3: TGTGCCAGCAGCTTTTCAACGGTGGGGACCCCAAGACAGCCCCAGCATTTT.